This record concerns one T cell receptor (beta chain) sequence. Its specificity is unknown. The record originates from a study of cytomegalovirus exposure and HLA in healthy donors. The wider study: Early on, a data release was issued that held 80 million or so unique TCRs from HLA-typed donors.

Study conclusions and caveats: Association of a missense DCLRE1C variant with TCR beta V- and J-gene trimming was reported in a later analysis. Other equally common chains were less clonally expanded than HLA-associated TCR beta chains, a later analysis showed. In terms of immune exposure information, only CMV serostatus was available.

PCR primers comprised 60 Vbeta and 13 Jbeta primers. Measured with immunoSEQ multiplex PCR; TCRdb has only the in-frame clones, and not every one. The repertoire holds about 180,000 clones, roughly four fifths seen once, with 2.9% in the top ten. J lost 0 bases, V lost 6 bases, and 5 bases had no gene match. Germline V gene sequence: CDR1 ENHRY, CDR2 SYGVKD. This CDR3 is 15 amino acids long. V usage is TRBV10-3 and J usage is TRBJ1-3; 7 bases map to TRBD1. This TCR came from a male donor in good health and CMV-seronegative. What was sequenced was PBMCs. The CDR3 here is CAISDRDLSGNTIYF. In DNA, the CDR3 is TGTGCCATCAGCGACAGGGATCTCTCTGGAAACACCATATATTTT.